This T cell receptor beta chain was documented in a study of cytomegalovirus exposure and HLA in healthy donors. Findings and limits, study-wide: There were 150 to 200 TCR beta chains listed as cytomegalovirus-associated. Analysis was carried out at a later point, and it linked a missense DCLRE1C variant to TCR beta V- and J-gene trimming. Several of the most significant clusters appeared linked to common viral pathogens, based on a later analysis.

Each donor was nominally healthy when sampled (though unrecorded immune exposures were likely). Use of 60 Vbeta and 13 Jbeta primers characterized the PCR. The assay was immunoSEQ multiplex PCR, and TCRdb's table has in-frame clones only and misses some. This sample's table has roughly 69,000 clones. As to this clone: The target antigen is unknown.

The J segment lost 7 bases and the V segment lost 3 bases, leaving 12 bases of the junction unmatched. Looked up from germline, CDR1 is LNHDA and CDR2 is SQIVND (reference sequence). This CDR3 comprises 16 residues. Source material: PBMCs. This receptor was obtained from a woman aged 30 to 39 in good health and CMV-seronegative. The chain couples TRBV19 to TRBJ2-5; 9 positions agree with TRBD1. CDR3 protein: CASSILTGTGILTQYF. CDR3 DNA: TGTGCCAGTAGTATCCTAACAGGGACAGGGATTTTGACCCAGTACTTC.